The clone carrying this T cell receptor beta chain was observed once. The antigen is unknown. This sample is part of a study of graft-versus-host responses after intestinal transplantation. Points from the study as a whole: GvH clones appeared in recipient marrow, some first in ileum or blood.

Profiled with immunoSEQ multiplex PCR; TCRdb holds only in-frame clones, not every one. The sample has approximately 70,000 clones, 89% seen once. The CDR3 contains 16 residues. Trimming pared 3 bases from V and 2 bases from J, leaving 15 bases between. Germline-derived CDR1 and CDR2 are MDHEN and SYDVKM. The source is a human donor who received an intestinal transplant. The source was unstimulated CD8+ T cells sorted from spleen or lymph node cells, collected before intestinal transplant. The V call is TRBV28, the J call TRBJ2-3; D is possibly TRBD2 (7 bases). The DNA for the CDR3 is TGTGCCAGCAGTTTTCCCCGGGGGGACACCACAGATACGCAGTATTTT. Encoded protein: CASSFPRGDTTDTQYF.